This T cell receptor (beta chain) originates from a study of early T cells in non-severe SARS-CoV-2 infection. Study overall: Bulk RNA isolated from unsorted whole blood underwent sequencing; chains were not paired. Broader study findings: VDJdb matching favored anti-spike CD8 responses, missing private and CD4 specificities.

Trimming removed 5 bases at V and 0 bases at J, with 11 bases between. The CDR3 length is 15 residues. The V gene's germline CDR1 is MGHDK and CDR2 SYGVNS. Note on this clonotype: Its specificity is not known.

cDNA molecules, individually, were tagged with unique molecular identifiers. TCRdb reprocessed the 5' RACE reads with MiXCR, giving one entry per CDR3 protein. Of some 50,000 distinct CDR3 sequences in the sample, roughly a tenth were seen once. This chain links TRBV25-1 with TRBJ1-5; D possibly corresponds to TRBD1 (5 bases). The TCR originated in an adult who was a healthcare worker with PCR-confirmed SARS-CoV-2 infection or an uninfected control (not recorded which). The sample consisted of whole blood. The CDR3: CASSRAGGSNQPQHF. The CDR3 bases are TGTGCCAGCAGTCGAGCTGGGGGTAGCAATCAGCCCCAGCATTTT.